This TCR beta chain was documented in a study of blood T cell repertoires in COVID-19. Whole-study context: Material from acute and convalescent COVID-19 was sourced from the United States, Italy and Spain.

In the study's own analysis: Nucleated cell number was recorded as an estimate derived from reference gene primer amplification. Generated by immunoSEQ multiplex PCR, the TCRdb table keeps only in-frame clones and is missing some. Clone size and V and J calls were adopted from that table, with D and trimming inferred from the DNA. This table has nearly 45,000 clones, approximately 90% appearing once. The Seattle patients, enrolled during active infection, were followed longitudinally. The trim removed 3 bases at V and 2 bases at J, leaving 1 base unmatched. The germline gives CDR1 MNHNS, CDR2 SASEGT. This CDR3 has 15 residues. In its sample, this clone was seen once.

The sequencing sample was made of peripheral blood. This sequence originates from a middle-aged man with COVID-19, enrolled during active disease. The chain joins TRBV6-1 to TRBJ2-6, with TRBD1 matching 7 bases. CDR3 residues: CASSDRGTGANVLTF. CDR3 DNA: TGTGCCAGCAGTGACAGGGGGACTGGGGCCAACGTCCTGACTTTC.